This TCR beta chain was observed in a study of blood T cell repertoires in COVID-19. Study background: Collection of acute and convalescent COVID-19 samples took place in the United States, Italy and Spain.

Self-reported history from a screening survey and questionnaire set each donor's cohort. Trimming cost V 5 bases and J 6 bases, with 17 bases left between them. The CDR3 is 16 residues long. The germline gives CDR1 MDHEN, CDR2 SYDVKM. Authors' analysis steps: Reference gene primer amplification gave estimated nucleated cell counts. Generated by immunoSEQ multiplex PCR, the TCRdb table keeps only in-frame clones and is missing some. The DNA was the basis for D and trimming; V, J and clone size are from that table. Of about 260,000 clones detected, about 86% appear once; the ten largest clones hold 4.1%.

The chain is built from TRBV28 and TRBJ1-6; possibly TRBD1 for D (6 bases). Material for sequencing was PBMCs or T cells enriched from blood (not recorded which). This receptor was obtained from a young man with acute COVID-19. CDR3 sequence: CASSRTGGRGNSPLHF. DNA of the CDR3: TGTGCCAGCAGTCGAACTGGGGGCAGGGGTAATTCACCCCTCCACTTT.